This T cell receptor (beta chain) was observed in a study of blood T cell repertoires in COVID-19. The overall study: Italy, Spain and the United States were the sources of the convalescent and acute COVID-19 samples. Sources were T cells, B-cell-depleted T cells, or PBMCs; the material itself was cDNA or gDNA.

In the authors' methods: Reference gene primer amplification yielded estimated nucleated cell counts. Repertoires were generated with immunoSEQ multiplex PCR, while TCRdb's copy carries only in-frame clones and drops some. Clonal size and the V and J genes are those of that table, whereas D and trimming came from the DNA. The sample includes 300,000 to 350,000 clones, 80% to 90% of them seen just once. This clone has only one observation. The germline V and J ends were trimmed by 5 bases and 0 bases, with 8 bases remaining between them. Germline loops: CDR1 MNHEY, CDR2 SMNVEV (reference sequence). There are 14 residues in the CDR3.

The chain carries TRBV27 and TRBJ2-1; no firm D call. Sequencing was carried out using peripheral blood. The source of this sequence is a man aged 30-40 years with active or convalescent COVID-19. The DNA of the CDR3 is TGTGCCAGCAGTGTCCTAAGCTCCTACAATGAGCAGTTCTTC. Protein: CASSVLSSYNEQFF.